This T cell receptor (beta chain) came from a study of shared clonotypes between healthy human individuals. The CDR3 sequence is 15 residues long. Trimming at V came to 1 base and at J to 9 bases, leaving 7 bases not matched to a gene. CDR1 and CDR2 from the germline V gene are LGHNA and YSLEER. Authors' methods: As immunoSEQ supplied junction-only sequences (without quality scores), filtering differed. Profiled with immunoSEQ multiplex PCR; TCRdb holds only in-frame clones, not every one. The V and J calls and the clone size are those of that table, but D and trimming were determined from the DNA. The data hold 1,400,000 or so clones, with approximately 98.5% observed a single time. Study-wide results and limits: Sampling covered blood only; tissue repertoires likely differ. Donors were few, which limited the genetic and exposure-history diversity represented.

Comments on this clone: Its antigen is not identified.

The sequencing sample was made of naive CD4+ T cells sorted from blood. The sample's subset: CD45RA+ positively selected. The source of this sequence is a man aged 30 to 39 in good health. The V gene is TRBV4-3, the J gene TRBJ2-5, with 11 bases lining up with TRBD1. CDR3 bases: TGCGCCAGCAGCCAAGCCTCCAGGGGACAGGGGGCCCAGTACTTC. Protein sequence: CASSQASRGQGAQYF.